The 27 T cell receptor beta chains below were found in one sample sequenced in a study of T cell clonotyping in hematopoietic cell transplantation. Measured with immunoSEQ multiplex PCR; TCRdb has only the in-frame clones, and not every one. The data contain 9,500 to 14,000 clones, approximately 92% of them singletons. Described time point: recipient sample about 28 days before transplant, after cytoreduction. The specimen was peripheral blood mononuclear cells, collected before stem cell transplant. All receptors derive from a woman between 35 and 50 years old with acute myeloid leukemia. Some clones in this sample may be carry-over from other donors' samples.

This clone was seen just once. The gene calls are TRBV14 and TRBJ2-1; D remains ambiguous. Germline values: CDR1 SGHDN, CDR2 FVKESK. V dropped 5 bases and J dropped 9 bases, with 8 bases sitting between them. The CDR3 consists of 11 residues. CDR3 nucleotides: TGTGCCAGCAGCTCCGTTTCTGAGCAGTTCTTC. Translating it yields CASSSVSEQFF.

The rearrangement uses TRBV11-2 and TRBJ2-7, with D tentatively TRBD1 (6 bases). Trimming left V 0 bases short and J 5 bases short, with 17 bases between. Germline-derived CDR1 and CDR2 are SGHAT and FQNNGV. The CDR3 length is 16 residues. As DNA, the CDR3 is TGTGCCAGCAGCTTAGATCTCTATACAGGGTCCCACGAGCAGTACTTC. Protein: CASSLDLYTGSHEQYF.

The chain has TRBV5-5 and TRBJ1-2; D uncertain. The CDR3 runs 13 residues. The germline V and J ends were trimmed by 3 bases and 3 bases, with 9 bases remaining between them. Germline CDR1 and CDR2: SGHKS and YYEKEE (reference sequence). This chain's CDR3 is CASSSTGDYGYTF. DNA for the CDR3: TGTGCCAGCAGCTCTACCGGAGACTATGGCTACACCTTC.

The chain uses TRBV7-9 and TRBJ2-5; TRBD1 aligns across 9 bases. The germline CDR1 and CDR2 sequences are SEHNR and FQNEAQ (reference sequence). Germline trimming cut 3 bases from V and 5 bases from J; bases unmatched to any gene: 7. CDR3 size: 15 residues. CDR3 sequence: CASSFPRTGEETQYF. In DNA, the CDR3 is TGTGCCAGCAGCTTTCCGCGGACAGGGGAGGAGACCCAGTACTTC.

This chain uses TRBV7-6 with TRBJ2-2; 11 nucleotides align to TRBD2. Trimming cost V 6 bases and J 1 base; bases outside gene matches: 4. CDR1 SGHVS and CDR2 FNYEAQ come from the germline V gene. The CDR3 runs to 16 residues. This CDR3 is CASRRTSGLNTGELFF. CDR3 DNA sequence: TGTGCCAGCAGGCGGACTAGCGGGCTGAACACCGGGGAGCTGTTTTTT.

V is TRBV10-3 and J is TRBJ2-2, with 13 bases aligning to TRBD2. The CDR3 length is 17 residues. CDR1 and CDR2 from the germline V gene are ENHRY and SYGVKD. With 4 bases clipped from V and 4 bases from J, the junction kept 6 bases outside the gene matches. The CDR3 region has the DNA TGTGCCATCAGTGGCGGGGGACTAGCGGGGCTCACCGGGGAGCTGTTTTTT. Its protein is CAISGGGLAGLTGELFF.

V is TRBV2 and J is TRBJ2-7, with a possible D match to TRBD1 (5 bases). V lost 4 bases and J lost 0, with 10 bases in between. This CDR3 has 14 amino acids. Germline lookup yields CDR1 SNHLY and CDR2 FYNNEI. CDR3 residues: CASSGQSLSYEQYF. CDR3 in DNA: TGTGCCAGCAGTGGACAGTCACTCTCCTACGAGCAGTACTTC. Looking up the rest from reference TRBV2 and TRBJ2-7 gives the full variable domain: EPEVTQTPSHQVTQMGQEVILRCVPISNHLYFYWYRQILGQKVEFLVSFYNNEISEKSEIFDDQFSVERPDGSNFTLKIRSTKLEDSAMYFCASSGQSLSYEQYFGPGTRLTVT.

CDR3 DNA sequence: TGTGCCACCAGCAGCCGGGACAGGGGGCAAGTGGGTACGCAGTATTTT. Protein product: CATSSRDRGQVGTQYF. The J gene is TRBJ2-3, the V gene TRBV15, with 12 positions matching TRBD1. CDR1 and CDR2 from the germline V gene are LNHNV and YYDKDF (reference sequence). V was pared by 3 bases and J by 8 bases, with 9 bases of the junction left unmatched. CDR3 size: 16 residues.

V and J are TRBV27 and TRBJ1-5; tentatively, D is TRBD1 (5 bases). The CDR3 totals 16 residues. Germline CDR1 MNHEY, CDR2 SMNVEV (reference sequence). V lost 2 bases and J 0 bases, leaving 11 bases between the germline ends. The CDR3 DNA sequence: TGTGCCAGCAGTTTAAGTGGGGGATATAGCAATCAGCCCCAGCATTTT. This codes for CASSLSGGYSNQPQHF.

The chain carries TRBV28 and TRBJ2-5; TRBD1 matches at 9 bases. The tail of the sequence fits TRBJ2-7 better, so the J call may be wrong. Germline CDR1 and CDR2: MDHEN and SYDVKM. The CDR3 sequence is 17 residues long. The CDR3 here is CASSFRPPGQGPYEQYF. DNA of the CDR3: TGTGCCAGCAGTTTCCGACCTCCGGGACAGGGACCCTACGAGCAGTACTTC.

This chain uses TRBV6-5 with TRBJ2-7, with 9 bases that match TRBD2. Germline V gene sequence: CDR1 MNHEY, CDR2 SVGAGI. J gave up 5 bases and V 2 bases, and 7 bases lay outside the gene matches. This CDR3 has 15 amino acids. As DNA, the CDR3 is TGTGCCAGCAGTTACGGCGCGGGAGGGCCCGACGAGCAGTACTTC. This gives the protein CASSYGAGGPDEQYF.

The chain joins TRBV9 to TRBJ2-3; D is possibly TRBD1 (6 bases). V was trimmed by 5 bases and J by 4 bases, leaving 20 bases between them. Looked up from germline, CDR1 is SGDLS and CDR2 is YYNGEE. This CDR3 is built from 16 residues. CDR3 bases: TGTGCCAGCAGGGACAGCGGAGACGGAGGCCCAGATACGCAGTATTTT. It translates to CASRDSGDGGPDTQYF. Using reference TRBV9 and TRBJ2-3 for the parts outside the CDR3, the full variable domain is DSGVTQTPKHLITATGQRVTLRCSPRSGDLSVYWYQQSLDQGLQFLIQYYNGEERAKGNILERFSAQQFPDLHSELNLSSLELGDSALYFCASRDSGDGGPDTQYFGPGTRLTVL.

The chain links TRBV30 to TRBJ2-1; 9 bases fit TRBD2. Unmatched junction bases numbered 0, after V lost 2 bases and J lost 1 base. This CDR3 has 14 amino acids. Germline CDR1 reads GTSNPN; CDR2 reads SVGIG (reference sequence). CDR3 nucleotides: TGTGCCTGGAGTACTAGCGGGTCCTACAATGAGCAGTTCTTC. Protein product: CAWSTSGSYNEQFF.

This chain connects TRBV27 to TRBJ2-2; 10 bases agree with TRBD1. The CDR3 loop spans 15 amino acids. Unmatched junction bases numbered 8, after V lost 6 bases and J lost 7 bases. Looked up from germline, CDR1 is MNHEY and CDR2 is SMNVEV (reference sequence). The CDR3 sequence is CASSGAGTGVGELFF. The CDR3 nucleotides read TGTGCCAGCAGCGGCGCCGGGACAGGGGTCGGGGAGCTGTTTTTT.

The gene calls are TRBV5-6 and TRBJ2-5; TRBD1 might be the D (9 bases). Trimming shortened V by 4 bases and J by 4 bases, and 29 bases separated the two germline ends. Per the germline V gene, CDR1 is SGHDT and CDR2 is YYEEEE. CDR3 size: 19 residues. The CDR3, as DNA: TGTGCCAGCAGCCCGGGACAGGGAGAGTATGGCGGGAGGTTAGAGACCCAGTACTTC. Translating it yields CASSPGQGEYGGRLETQYF.

J is TRBJ2-5 and V is TRBV5-1; TRBD1 might be the D (5 bases). From germline, CDR1 is SGHRS and CDR2 YFSETQ. Trimming removed 5 bases at V and 5 bases at J, with 22 bases between. The CDR3 extends over 16 amino acids. CDR3 residues: CASSEGVVVSPETQYF. The CDR3 nucleotides read TGCGCCAGCAGTGAAGGGGTGGTGGTGTCCCCGGAGACCCAGTACTTC.

The gene calls are TRBV7-9 and TRBJ2-1; D call uncertain. V lost 3 bases and J lost 8, with 14 bases in between. There are 14 residues in the CDR3. Germline V gene sequence: CDR1 SEHNR, CDR2 FQNEAQ (reference sequence). The CDR3 coding sequence is TGTGCCAGCAGCTTTGTTCAAGGGTCCCATGAGCAGTTCTTC. It translates to CASSFVQGSHEQFF.

The rearrangement joins TRBV27 to TRBJ2-6; D is undetermined. The germline V and J ends were trimmed by 4 bases and 1 base, with 5 bases remaining between them. Germline V gives CDR1 MNHEY, CDR2 SMNVEV (reference sequence). CDR3 size: 14 residues. This chain's CDR3 is CASSYFSGANVLTF. The CDR3 region has the DNA TGTGCCAGCAGTTATTTTTCTGGGGCCAACGTCCTGACTTTC. The full variable domain, with the rest looked up from reference TRBV27 and TRBJ2-6, is EAQVTQNPRYLITVTGKKLTVTCSQNMNHEYMSWYRQDPGLGLRQIYYSMNVEVTDKGDVPEGYKVSRKEKRNFPLILESPSPNQTSLYFCASSYFSGANVLTFGAGSRLTVL.

The V gene is TRBV25-1, the J gene TRBJ1-2; 7 bases are a match to TRBD1. V dropped 3 bases and J dropped 3; count of bases not matched to a gene: 4. The germline gives CDR1 MGHDK, CDR2 SYGVNS. The CDR3 has 14 amino acids. The CDR3 DNA is TGTGCCAGCAGTGATCCGGGACAGCACTATGGCTACACCTTC. This codes for CASSDPGQHYGYTF.

This chain uses TRBV27 with TRBJ2-7; D is undetermined. The ends were cut back, 6 bases at V and 9 bases at J, with 30 bases in the middle. The CDR3 covers 17 residues. Germline values: CDR1 MNHEY, CDR2 SMNVEV (reference sequence). CDR3 sequence (DNA): TGTGCCAGCAGAGAAATACCCCCGACGTCGGCTTCACGCGGGCAGTACTTC. Encoded protein: CASREIPPTSASRGQYF.

J is TRBJ2-5 and V is TRBV30, with 7 bases fitting TRBD1. The length of the CDR3 is 19 residues. Germline assignment: CDR1 GTSNPN and CDR2 SVGIG (reference sequence). Unmatched junction bases numbered 18, after V lost 2 bases and J lost 0 bases. The CDR3 spells CAWSTTTGVSSPNQETQYF. CDR3 nucleotides: TGTGCCTGGAGTACAACAACAGGGGTTTCAAGTCCGAACCAAGAGACCCAGTACTTC.

This clone was observed a single time. The chain uses TRBV21-1 and TRBJ2-6; TRBD1 is taken as the D call from the table, unchecked against the DNA. TRBV21-1 is a pseudogene. This CDR3 is 18 amino acids long. CDR3 loop: CASSKGGQVRSGANVLTF. CDR3 bases: TGTGCCAGCAGCAAAGGGGGACAGGTTCGCTCTGGGGCCAACGTCCTGACTTTC.

The rearrangement uses TRBV29-1 and TRBJ1-3; weak D call: TRBD1 (5 bases). V was trimmed by 7 bases and J by 0 bases, leaving 10 bases between them. This CDR3 contains 13 residues. Germline CDR1 reads SQVTM; CDR2 reads ANQGSEA. The CDR3 region has the DNA TGCAGCGGACAGATGAGCTCTGGAAACACCATATATTTT. Its protein is CSGQMSSGNTIYF. Filled out from reference TRBV29-1 and TRBJ1-3, the complete variable domain reads SAVISQKPSRDICQRGTSLTIQCQVDSQVTMMFWYRQQPGQSLTLIATANQGSEATYESGFVIDKFPISRPNLTFSTLTVSNMSPEDSSIYLCSGQMSSGNTIYFGEGSWLTVV.

The chain couples TRBV29-1 to TRBJ2-5; D gene unclear. The CDR3 length is 15 residues. The germline V gene has CDR1 SQVTM and CDR2 ANQGSEA. Trimming removed 3 bases from V and 5 bases from J, with 19 bases in between. CDR3 region: CSVDSHLRVGETQYF. The CDR3 region has the DNA TGCAGCGTTGACAGCCATTTACGGGTTGGGGAGACCCAGTACTTC. Variable domain in full (rest from reference TRBV29-1 and TRBJ2-5): SAVISQKPSRDICQRGTSLTIQCQVDSQVTMMFWYRQQPGQSLTLIATANQGSEATYESGFVIDKFPISRPNLTFSTLTVSNMSPEDSSIYLCSVDSHLRVGETQYFGPGTRLLVL.

V and J are TRBV27 and TRBJ2-6; D is ambiguous. The CDR3 consists of 13 residues. Germline assignment: CDR1 MNHEY and CDR2 SMNVEV (reference sequence). Trimming cost V 3 bases and J 2 bases, with 2 bases left between them. The CDR3 nucleotides read TGTGCCAGCAGTTTGGCTGGGGCCAACGTCCTGACTTTC. Translated, it gives CASSLAGANVLTF.

This sequence joins TRBV29-1 and TRBJ2-1; D might be TRBD2 (6 bases). This CDR3 is 14 amino acids long. Germline CDR1 SQVTM, CDR2 ANQGSEA. V was clipped by 2 bases and J by 8 bases, with 16 bases between them. For the CDR3, the DNA is TGCAGCGTTGAAAGTGGAGGGAGAGTTTATGAGCAGTTCTTC. Amino acids: CSVESGGRVYEQFF.

This chain links TRBV11-3 with TRBJ2-1; 7 nucleotides match TRBD1. Trimming removed 1 base from V and 4 bases from J; junction bases left unmatched: 4. Germline V gives CDR1 SGHNT, CDR2 YENEEA. The CDR3 sequence is 15 residues long. The CDR3 is CASSLGGQSYNEQFF. Written as DNA, the CDR3 is TGTGCCAGCAGCTTAGGGGGACAGTCTTACAATGAGCAGTTCTTC.